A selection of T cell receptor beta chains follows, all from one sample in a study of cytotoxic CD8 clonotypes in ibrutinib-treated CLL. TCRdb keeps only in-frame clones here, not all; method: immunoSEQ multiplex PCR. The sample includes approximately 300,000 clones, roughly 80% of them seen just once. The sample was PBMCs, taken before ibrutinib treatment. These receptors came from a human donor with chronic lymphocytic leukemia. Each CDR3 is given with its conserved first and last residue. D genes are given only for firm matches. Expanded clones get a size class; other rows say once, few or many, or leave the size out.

cdr3_aa: CASSEGLRGLDYNEQFF
cdr3_nt: TGTGCCAGCAGTGAAGGATTGAGGGGACTTGACTACAATGAGCAGTTCTTC
d_call: -
v_call: TRBV6-1
clone_size: few
j_call: TRBJ2-1

cdr3_aa: CASSYQTGATNEKLFF
cdr3_nt: TGTGCCAGCAGTTACCAGACAGGCGCAACTAATGAAAAACTGTTTTTT
d_call: -
v_call: TRBV6-5
clone_size: -
j_call: TRBJ1-4

cdr3_aa: CASSPTPGDEVYGYTF
cdr3_nt: TGTGCCAGCAGCCCCACCCCGGGAGACGAAGTCTATGGCTACACCTTC
d_call: -
v_call: TRBV5-6
clone_size: -
j_call: TRBJ1-2

cdr3_aa: CASSPQAGAPIQYF
cdr3_nt: TGTGCCAGCAGCCCACAGGCGGGAGCCCCCATTCAGTACTTC
d_call: TRBD2
v_call: TRBV7-9
clone_size: -
j_call: TRBJ2-4

cdr3_aa: CSASGLGQYF
cdr3_nt: TGCAGTGCTAGCGGTCTGGGGCAGTACTTC
d_call: -
v_call: TRBV20-1
clone_size: -
j_call: TRBJ2-7

cdr3_aa: CASSEIRGVGNQPQHF
cdr3_nt: TGTGCCAGCAGTGAAATCAGGGGGGTGGGCAATCAGCCCCAGCATTTT
d_call: TRBD1
v_call: TRBV6-1
clone_size: many
j_call: TRBJ1-5

cdr3_aa: CASSQGLAGGNEQFF
cdr3_nt: TGCGCCAGCAGCCAAGGACTAGCGGGCGGCAATGAGCAGTTCTTC
d_call: TRBD2
v_call: TRBV4-1
clone_size: -
j_call: TRBJ2-1

cdr3_aa: CSANRGGTGELFF
cdr3_nt: TGCAGCGCCAACAGGGGAGGCACCGGGGAGCTGTTTTTT
d_call: -
v_call: TRBV29-1
clone_size: -
j_call: TRBJ2-2

cdr3_aa: CASSDSSGSYNEQFF
cdr3_nt: TGTGCCAGCAGCGACTCTAGCGGTAGCTACAATGAGCAGTTCTTC
d_call: TRBD2
v_call: TRBV7-3
clone_size: once
j_call: TRBJ2-1

cdr3_aa: CASSEGTSYSTDTQYF
cdr3_nt: TGTGCCAGCAGTGAAGGGACTAGCTATAGCACAGATACGCAGTATTTT
d_call: TRBD2
v_call: TRBV2
clone_size: -
j_call: TRBJ2-3

cdr3_aa: CASSSRTSEKLFF
cdr3_nt: TGTGCCAGCAGTTCCCGGACATCCGAAAAACTGTTTTTT
d_call: -
v_call: TRBV27
clone_size: few
j_call: TRBJ1-4

cdr3_aa: CASSYSKLAGYNEQFF
cdr3_nt: TGTGCCAGCAGTTACTCTAAGCTAGCGGGGTACAATGAGCAGTTCTTC
d_call: TRBD2
v_call: TRBV6-5
clone_size: -
j_call: TRBJ2-1

cdr3_aa: CASSLGDRVNTEAFF
cdr3_nt: TGTGCCAGCAGCTTGGGAGACAGGGTCAACACTGAAGCTTTCTTT
d_call: TRBD1
v_call: TRBV5-6
clone_size: -
j_call: TRBJ1-1

cdr3_aa: CAGGASGSTDTQYF
cdr3_nt: TGTGCAGGGGGCGCTAGCGGTAGCACAGATACGCAGTATTTT
d_call: -
v_call: TRBV7-8
clone_size: -
j_call: TRBJ2-3

cdr3_aa: CASSDLSFGQFF
cdr3_nt: TGTGCCAGCAGTGATCTGAGCTTTGGGCAGTTCTTC
d_call: -
v_call: TRBV2
clone_size: many
j_call: TRBJ2-1

cdr3_aa: CASGGRAYEQYF
cdr3_nt: TGTGCCAGCGGAGGCAGGGCCTACGAGCAGTACTTC
d_call: -
v_call: TRBV7-9
clone_size: -
j_call: TRBJ2-7

cdr3_aa: CASSQEVRNEQFF
cdr3_nt: TGTGCCAGCAGCCAAGAAGTCCGCAATGAGCAGTTCTTC
d_call: -
v_call: TRBV14
clone_size: once
j_call: TRBJ2-1

cdr3_aa: CASSPSGGWGYTF
cdr3_nt: TGTGCCAGCAGCCCGTCAGGGGGCTGGGGCTACACCTTC
d_call: TRBD1
v_call: TRBV7-3
clone_size: -
j_call: TRBJ1-2

cdr3_aa: CASSDTGYYEQYF
cdr3_nt: TGTGCCAGTAGTGATACAGGTTACTACGAGCAGTACTTC
d_call: -
v_call: TRBV19
clone_size: -
j_call: TRBJ2-7

cdr3_aa: CASSLDRIYTGELFF
cdr3_nt: TGTGCCAGCAGCTTAGACAGGATTTACACCGGGGAGCTGTTTTTT
d_call: -
v_call: TRBV6-5
clone_size: -
j_call: TRBJ2-2

cdr3_aa: CASSFDPGLVTGLDGYTF
cdr3_nt: TGTGCCAGCAGTTTCGACCCGGGGTTAGTGACAGGGCTCGATGGCTACACCTTC
d_call: TRBD1
v_call: TRBV27
clone_size: once
j_call: TRBJ1-2

cdr3_aa: CASAGTSGYNEQFF
cdr3_nt: TGCGCCAGCGCCGGGACTAGCGGCTACAATGAGCAGTTCTTC
d_call: TRBD2
v_call: TRBV4-3
clone_size: -
j_call: TRBJ2-1